Below are 5 T cell receptor gamma chains sequenced from a single sample in a study of Vδ1+ human thymocytes. Study-level results: Thymic TRG and TRD repertoires appeared highly polyclonal, with Gaussian CDR3 length distributions.

The antigens of these receptors remain unknown. RNA was extracted from the cells and then reverse transcribed. The CDR3 regions were amplified by multiplex PCR from V-gene primers to a constant-region primer. TCRdb re-called the multiplex PCR reads via CATT. The sample has 6,500 to 10,000 gamma-chain clones; 56% are singletons. Material: Vdelta1+ gamma-delta thymocytes from the thymus. As to subset: FACS-sorted CD3+ TCRalphabeta- TCRVdelta1+ TCRVdelta2- thymocytes. Source of these receptors: a girl less than two years old who had congenital heart surgery.

A word on this clone: At one boundary the junction diverges from the germline segment, which might be a read error. The chain has TRGV4 and TRGJ1 or TRGJ2. As TCRdb names no J gene, one was assigned here on the basis of a DNA match to germline. Germline V gene sequence: CDR1 EGSTGY, CDR2 YDSYTSSV. The CDR3 contains 14 residues. The CDR3: CATRDGRKCYKKLF. The CDR3 region has the DNA TGTGCCACCCGGGATGGGCGGAAGTGTTATAAGAAACTCTTT.

This sequence joins TRGV5 and TRGJ1 or TRGJ2. Here the J gene was assigned by germline matching of the DNA, as TCRdb has none. The V and J ends lost 0 bases and 7 bases, in that order; junction bases with no gene match: 9. This CDR3 comprises 14 residues. In germline, CDR1 is VINAFY, CDR2 YDVSNSKD. CDR3 nucleotide sequence: TGTGCCACCTGGGACAGGCGTCGGTGGTATAAGAAACTCTTT. Translation: CATWDRRRWYKKLF.

A few counts support this clone. Additional DNA sequences in this sample encode the identical CDR3. This rearrangement joins TRGV9 to TRGJ1 or TRGJ2. Assignment of the J gene here rests on matching the DNA to germline, because TCRdb gives none. Germline values: CDR1 GITISATS, CDR2 ISYDGTV (reference sequence). The CDR3 runs to 11 residues. V was pared by 0 bases and J by 9 bases, with 2 bases of the junction left unmatched. This CDR3 reads CALWEVRKKLF. For the CDR3, the DNA is TGTGCCTTGTGGGAGGTGCGTAAGAAACTCTTT.

In this sample, this clone turned up a few times. This chain links TRGV2 with TRGJ1 or TRGJ2. The CDR3 runs 14 residues. CDR1 is EGSNGY, CDR2 YDSYNSKV, per germline. Trimming at V came to 0 bases and at J to 7 bases, leaving 9 bases not matched to a gene. CDR3: CATWDGPENYKKLF. The CDR3 DNA follows: TGTGCCACCTGGGACGGGCCCGAGAACTATAAGAAACTCTTT.

V is TRGV4 and J is TRGJP2. The J gene is absent in TCRdb and was assigned here via DNA matching to germline. Germline-derived CDR1 and CDR2 are EGSTGY and YDSYTSSV. J lost 2 bases, V lost 0 bases, and 6 bases had no gene match. The CDR3 extends over 16 amino acids. The CDR3 nucleotides read TGTGCCACCTGGGATGGGCATTTGAGTAGTGATTGGATCAAGACGTTT. Protein product: CATWDGHLSSDWIKTF.